These 5 T cell receptor beta chains were all obtained from the same sample, sequenced in a study of blood T cell repertoires in COVID-19. The data were produced by immunoSEQ multiplex PCR, yet TCRdb's version contains in-frame clones alone and is incomplete. Among fewer than 130,000 clones listed, nearly 80% were seen once. The specimen was peripheral blood. The origin of the receptors is a woman aged 80 or over with active or convalescent COVID-19.

This chain joins TRBV5-5 and TRBJ2-7; tentative D call: TRBD1 (6 bases). The CDR3 sequence is 13 residues long. V shed 2 bases and J shed 4 bases, with 10 bases lying between them. Germline V gene data show CDR1 as SGHKS and CDR2 as YYEKEE (reference sequence). The CDR3 region is CASSFDRRYEQYF. CDR3 nucleotide sequence: TGTGCCAGCAGCTTCGACAGGAGATACGAGCAGTACTTC.

The chain links TRBV19 to TRBJ2-7; 11 nucleotides line up with TRBD2. After removal of 5 bases from V and 3 bases from J, the junction contained 15 bases not matched to a gene. The length of the CDR3 is 18 residues. Germline V gene sequence: CDR1 LNHDA, CDR2 SQIVND (reference sequence). The CDR3 loop is CASSPAWGSGRAVYEQYF. The CDR3 region has the DNA TGTGCCAGTAGTCCCGCCTGGGGTAGCGGGAGGGCCGTCTACGAGCAGTACTTC. The full variable domain, with the rest looked up from reference TRBV19 and TRBJ2-7, is DGGITQSPKYLFRKEGQNVTLSCEQNLNHDAMYWYRQDPGQGLRLIYYSQIVNDFQKGDIAEGYSVSREKKESFPLTVTSAQKNPTAFYLCASSPAWGSGRAVYEQYFGPGTRLTVT.

This clone was seen just once. The J gene is TRBJ2-5, the V gene TRBV29-1, with a weak D call TRBD1 (6 bases). Trimming removed 3 bases from V and 5 bases from J, with 13 bases in between. The length of the CDR3 is 13 residues. The germline V gene has CDR1 SQVTM and CDR2 ANQGSEA. CDR3 nucleotide sequence: TGCAGCGTTGACCCCAGGGGAGCGGAGACCCAGTACTTC. Translated, it gives CSVDPRGAETQYF.

The CDR3 DNA follows: TGTGCCAGCAGGGAGATCCATCTCGAGCAGTACTTC. This gives the protein CASREIHLEQYF. This sequence joins TRBV6-5 and TRBJ2-7, with D unresolved. Trimming left V 6 bases short and J 6 bases short, with 12 bases between. The germline CDR1 and CDR2 sequences are MNHEY and SVGAGI. The CDR3 covers 12 residues.

V is TRBV12-2 and J is TRBJ1-5. TRBV12-2 is given as a pseudogene. The CDR3 runs to 17 residues. The CDR3 DNA follows: TGTGCAAGTCGCTTCGCTCTCCGAGAGGTGGGCAATCAGCCCCAGCATTTT. It is translated as CASRFALREVGNQPQHF.